This T cell receptor beta chain was recovered during a study of naive and memory T cell subsets. Overall study findings and caveats: Over 85% of naive TCR sequences appeared only once, unlike memory subsets. No ground truth validated the naive and memory repertoire findings.

An equimolar mix of two oligonucleotides served as the beta constant-region primer for TRBC1 and TRBC2. Ligation attached a single-stranded oligonucleotide with a 12-nucleotide UMI and the SP2 primer to the cDNA 3' end. TCRdb processed the UMI-ligation and nested PCR reads anew with MiXCR; each CDR3 protein has one entry. The sample yields 89,000 or so distinct CDR3 sequences, approximately 14% seen once. As regards this clonotype: Its target is unknown.

This clonotype was obtained from a human donor in good health. What was sequenced was central memory CD4+ T cells from blood.

The CDR3 DNA reads as TGTGCCAGCACCTTCACAGATACGCAGTATTTT. It is translated as CASTFTDTQYF. This sequence joins TRBV12-3 or TRBV12-4 and TRBJ2-3; no clear D. This CDR3 is 11 amino acids long. V lost 7 bases and J lost 2, with 4 bases in between.